This paragraph reports one T cell receptor (beta chain). Its antigen is still unknown. The data belong to a study of T cell responses to AZD1222 COVID-19 vaccine. Study outcomes and limitations: Compared with day 0, the breadth and depth of the Spike-specific TCR repertoire rose significantly after two doses of AZD1222. The donor cohort was predominantly white British with a female majority, and clonal diversity may have been underestimated.

The germline V gene encodes CDR1 SGDLS and CDR2 YYNGEE. The V end was cut by 0 bases, the J end by 5 bases, with 14 bases between. The CDR3 extends over 15 amino acids. The method was immunoSEQ multiplex PCR; TCRdb's version includes in-frame clones alone and lacks a portion of them. The table has about 130,000 clones, nearly 90% seen once; the top ten hold 9.5%. Specimen: peripheral blood, collected 28 days after the second AZD1222 dose. The V gene is TRBV9, the J gene TRBJ2-5; tentative D call: TRBD2 (7 bases). This TCR was recovered from an adult who received the AZD1222 COVID-19 vaccine. CDR3 nucleotides: TGTGCCAGCAGCGTAGGCGGGGGCTGGGGGGAGACCCAGTACTTC. This gives the protein CASSVGGGWGETQYF.